Each of the 23 T cell receptor beta chains below was sequenced from the same sample in a study of human T cells and chemical hapten exposure. TCRdb reprocessed the RACE reads with MiXCR, giving one entry per CDR3 protein. The sample consists of 150,000 to 200,000 distinct CDR3 sequences, around 13% of them appearing once. Specified time point: patch test 1, 2 weeks after DPC sensitization. Treatment here: therapeutic diphenylcyclopropenone sensitization with weekly scalp DPC. The material was whole blood, obtained in connection with sensitization to the hapten diphenylcyclopropenone (DPC). All receptors derive from a woman in her 30s with alopecia areata. Some clones in this sample may be carry-over from other donors' samples.

This clonotype was observed a few times. The V gene is TRBV29-1, the J gene TRBJ1-1; 10 nucleotides align to TRBD1. Per the germline V gene, CDR1 is SQVTM and CDR2 is ANQGSEA. The CDR3 consists of 13 residues. The junction had 3 bases not matched to a gene; V was cut back by 6 bases and J by 2 bases. CDR3 sequence reads: CSVWDRGNTEAFF. CDR3 sequence (DNA): TGCAGCGTGTGGGACAGGGGTAACACTGAAGCTTTCTTT.

Many counts were recorded for this clonotype. The chain couples TRBV7-9 to TRBJ2-3; possibly TRBD1 for D (6 bases). The CDR3 contains 17 residues. Germline values: CDR1 SEHNR, CDR2 FQNEAQ (reference sequence). V was clipped by 3 bases and J by 4 bases, with 20 bases between them. The DNA of the CDR3 is TGTGCCAGCAGCTTGGGGGCACAAGGTGGATGGGCAGATACGCAGTATTTT. It translates to CASSLGAQGGWADTQYF. Combining the CDR3 with reference TRBV7-9 and TRBJ2-3 gives the whole variable domain DTGVSQNPRHKITKRGQNVTFRCDPISEHNRLYWYRQTLGQGPEFLTYFQNEAQLEKSRLLSDRFSAERPKGSFSTLEIQRTEQGDSAMYLCASSLGAQGGWADTQYFGPGTRLTVL.

This clonotype was seen only a few times. The V gene is TRBV7-2, the J gene TRBJ2-3, with 11 bases matching TRBD1. This CDR3 comprises 14 residues. Germline V gene lookup returns CDR1 SGHTA and CDR2 FQGNSA. J lost 6 bases, V lost 5 bases, and 4 bases had no gene match. DNA for the CDR3: TGTGCCAGCAGCCGGGACAGGGGGTCGGATACGCAGTATTTT. Its protein is CASSRDRGSDTQYF.

This clonotype was observed at least ten times. V gene TRBV29-1 combines with J gene TRBJ2-1, with D hard to call. The CDR3 contains 12 residues. V was pared by 7 bases and J by 1 base, with 8 bases between. Looked up from germline, CDR1 is SQVTM and CDR2 is ANQGSEA. For the CDR3, the DNA is TGCAGCGCCCATGTGTCCTACAATGAGCAGTTCTTC. The encoded protein is CSAHVSYNEQFF.

Only a few counts were recorded for this clonotype. The chain links TRBV2 to TRBJ2-5, with a tentative D call TRBD1 (5 bases). The CDR3 spans 15 residues. CDR1 and CDR2 from the germline V gene are SNHLY and FYNNEI. The V and J ends lost 3 bases and 5 bases respectively, with 16 bases between them. The CDR3 loop reads CASSDGSGAHETQYF. The CDR3 DNA is TGTGCCAGCAGTGACGGTAGTGGGGCCCATGAGACCCAGTACTTC.

This clonotype has more than one count but fewer than ten. V usage is TRBV6-1 and J usage is TRBJ1-2, with TRBD1 identical over 7 bases. Looked up from germline, CDR1 is MNHNS and CDR2 is SASEGT. Unmatched junction bases numbered 8, after V lost 3 bases and J lost 4 bases. There are 15 residues in the CDR3. The CDR3 nucleotides are TGTGCCAGCAGTGATGCGCAGGGGGTGACCTATGGCTACACCTTC. Encoded protein: CASSDAQGVTYGYTF.

This chain joins TRBV4-3 and TRBJ2-3; D is undetermined. The CDR3 runs 16 residues. With 1 base removed from V and 1 base from J, the gap between germline ends came to 12 bases. Germline V lookup: CDR1 LGHNA, CDR2 YSLEER. The CDR3 sequence: CASSQGTGTGTDTQYF. CDR3 nucleotide sequence: TGCGCCAGCAGCCAAGGCACGGGCACGGGCACAGATACGCAGTATTTT.

V is TRBV29-1 and J is TRBJ1-1; D not certain. In germline, CDR1 is SQVTM, CDR2 ANQGSEA. The CDR3 runs to 10 residues. The V end was cut by 7 bases, the J end by 7 bases, with 10 bases between. The CDR3 region has the DNA TGCAGCGGGCCTTTGGTTGAAGCTTTCTTT. Protein: CSGPLVEAFF.

The V call is TRBV7-3, the J call TRBJ2-2; 12 nucleotides agree with TRBD2. Trimming at V came to 0 bases and at J to 0 bases, leaving 5 bases not matched to a gene. Germline assignment: CDR1 SGHTA and CDR2 FQGTGA. The CDR3 has 19 amino acids. CDR3 coding DNA: TGTGCCAGCAGCTTAACTCGGACTAGCGGGGACGCGAACACCGGGGAGCTGTTTTTT. As protein: CASSLTRTSGDANTGELFF.

The rearrangement joins TRBV4-2 to TRBJ2-1, with TRBD2 matching over 12 bases. The length of the CDR3 is 17 residues. Germline trimming cut 0 bases from V and 12 bases from J; bases unmatched to any gene: 12. The V gene's germline CDR1 is LGHNA and CDR2 YNFKEQ. The CDR3 here is CASSQDVGSPSGRVQFF. In DNA form, the CDR3 reads TGTGCCAGCAGCCAAGATGTTGGTTCGCCTAGCGGGAGGGTGCAGTTCTTC.

CDR3 bases: TGTGCCAGCAGCAGTACAGGGGCCTCGGGCACTGAAGCTTTCTTT. Amino acids: CASSSTGASGTEAFF. The chain recombines TRBV7-3 with TRBJ1-1, with 7 bases aligning to TRBD1. Trimming took 5 bases from V and 4 from J; bases not matched to a gene: 10. Germline lookup yields CDR1 SGHTA and CDR2 FQGTGA. The CDR3 has 15 residues.

The chain employs TRBV4-3 and TRBJ1-4; D not certain. CDR3 length: 14 residues. Germline-derived CDR1 and CDR2 are LGHNA and YSLEER. Trimming took 5 bases from V and 7 from J, leaving 14 bases between them. The CDR3 nucleotides are TGCGCCAGCAGCTCCGGGAGGATGGGTGAAAAACTGTTTTTT. Protein sequence: CASSSGRMGEKLFF.

This clonotype was counted only a few times. The chain employs TRBV20-1 and TRBJ2-1, with 7 positions matching TRBD2. Per germline, CDR1 DFQATT and CDR2 SNEGSKA (reference sequence). V trimming: 0 bases; J trimming: 3 bases; junction bases outside the gene matches: 5. The CDR3 runs to 15 residues. CDR3 loop: CSARDNGRIYNEQFF. CDR3 nucleotide sequence: TGCAGTGCTAGAGATAACGGGAGGATCTACAATGAGCAGTTCTTC.

This chain uses TRBV20-1 with TRBJ1-5; 9 bases map to TRBD1. Germline V lookup: CDR1 DFQATT, CDR2 SNEGSKA (reference sequence). The V segment lost 8 bases and the J segment 7 bases; nucleotides outside the gene matches: 12. The CDR3 is made up of 14 amino acids. This CDR3 is CSTSTGGAGQPQHF. The CDR3, as DNA: TGCAGTACCTCTACAGGGGGCGCCGGGCAGCCCCAGCATTTT.

In this sample, this clonotype turned up a few times. The chain carries TRBV2 and TRBJ1-3, with D tentatively TRBD1 (5 bases). The CDR3 covers 14 residues. CDR1 and CDR2 from the germline V gene are SNHLY and FYNNEI. Between the trimmed V and J ends, which lost 4 bases and 6 bases, there was a span of 13 bases. This CDR3 is CASSVEGSANTIYF. In DNA form, the CDR3 reads TGTGCCAGCAGTGTAGAGGGGTCGGCAAACACCATATATTTT.

This clonotype turned up a few times. The chain joins TRBV4-1 to TRBJ1-4; no firm D call. V gave up 3 bases and J gave up 7 bases, with 6 bases separating them. Per the germline V gene, CDR1 is MGHRA and CDR2 is YSYEKL. The CDR3 runs to 12 residues. In nucleotides, the CDR3 is TGCGCCAGCAGCCATCCTGGTGAAAAACTGTTTTTT. Translation: CASSHPGEKLFF.

This chain joins TRBV20-1 and TRBJ2-2; D gene ambiguous. The CDR3 has 17 amino acids. Germline values: CDR1 DFQATT, CDR2 SNEGSKA (reference sequence). V lost 0 bases and J 4 bases, leaving 18 bases between the germline ends. CDR3 amino acids: CSARDKTTAVATGELFF. As DNA, the CDR3 is TGCAGTGCTAGAGATAAAACGACGGCAGTGGCCACCGGGGAGCTGTTTTTT.

This clonotype was observed at least ten times. The rearrangement uses TRBV6-2 or TRBV6-3 and TRBJ1-1; D unclear. V lost 3 bases to trimming and J lost 5 bases, with 4 bases between them. The CDR3 is 11 amino acids. In germline, CDR1 is MNHEY, CDR2 SVGEGT. The CDR3 nucleotides are TGTGCCAGCAGTTATAGGACTGAAGCTTTCTTT. Its protein is CASSYRTEAFF.

CDR3 protein: CASRILAGSDTDTQYF. Here the CDR3 DNA reads TGTGCCAGCAGGATCCTCGCAGGGTCCGACACAGATACGCAGTATTTT. The rearrangement joins TRBV2 to TRBJ2-3, with D tentatively TRBD1 (5 bases). Germline CDR1 is SNHLY and CDR2 is FYNNEI. The CDR3 is 16 amino acids. Trimming left V 6 bases short and J 2 bases short, with 18 bases between.

This clonotype occurred many times. The rearrangement joins TRBV5-1 to TRBJ1-1; no reliable D call. Trimming removed 0 bases from V and 1 base from J, with 4 bases in between. Germline CDR1 reads SGHRS; CDR2 reads YFSETQ. The CDR3 runs 13 residues. CDR3 residues: CASSLDPNTEAFF. The CDR3, as DNA: TGCGCCAGCAGCTTGGATCCGAACACTGAAGCTTTCTTT.

This CDR3 is CASSPAGEEKLFF. CDR3 in DNA: TGTGCCAGCTCACCAGCGGGGGAAGAAAAACTGTTTTTT. This chain joins TRBV18 and TRBJ1-4; TRBD1 might be the D (5 bases). This CDR3 is 13 amino acids long. Trimming took off 2 bases at V and 8 bases at J, with 9 bases between the two ends. CDR1 is KGHSH and CDR2 is LQKENI in the germline V gene.

The chain is built from TRBV7-6 and TRBJ2-1; either TRBD1 or TRBD2 may supply D (5 bases each). The ends were cut back, 0 bases at V and 8 bases at J, with 14 bases in the middle. Per the germline V gene, CDR1 is SGHVS and CDR2 is FNYEAQ. The CDR3 has 15 amino acids. In nucleotides, the CDR3 is TGTGCCAGCAGCTTAGCGCCCGGGGCCCCTTATGAGCAGTTCTTC. This sequence encodes CASSLAPGAPYEQFF.

This clonotype has a count of ten or more. This chain connects TRBV19 to TRBJ2-6, with 8 bases that match TRBD2. J lost 2 bases, V lost 5 bases, and 8 bases had no gene match. The CDR3 has 17 residues. Germline CDR1 LNHDA, CDR2 SQIVND (reference sequence). In DNA form, the CDR3 reads TGTGCCAGTAGTGTACGGGAGGGCCGCCCTGGGGCCAACGTCCTGACTTTC. Translation: CASSVREGRPGANVLTF.